Following are 27 T cell receptor beta chains from one sample sequenced in a study of blood T cell repertoires in COVID-19. Sequencing used immunoSEQ multiplex PCR; TCRdb keeps in-frame clones, though not all of them. The data hold around 260,000 clones, with more than 85% observed a single time. Sequencing was carried out using peripheral blood. These receptors all stem from a young adult with COVID-19, enrolled during active disease.

The V gene is TRBV5-1, the J gene TRBJ1-3; no definite D call. This CDR3 is 17 amino acids long. V was clipped by 0 bases and J by 2 bases, with 15 bases between them. From germline, CDR1 is SGHRS and CDR2 YFSETQ. CDR3 amino acids: CASSLAGGPGAGNTIYF. The CDR3 DNA follows: TGCGCCAGCAGCTTGGCCGGCGGGCCAGGCGCTGGAAACACCATATATTTT.

J is TRBJ1-2 and V is TRBV6-5; D is unclear. Germline assignment: CDR1 MNHEY and CDR2 SVGAGI. The CDR3 spans 12 residues. V was cut by 7 bases and J by 7 bases, with 13 bases left in between. Here the CDR3 reads CASNDPGVGYTF. DNA of the CDR3: TGTGCCAGCAACGATCCCGGGGTTGGCTACACCTTC.

The chain is built from TRBV5-5 and TRBJ2-1, with 12 bases lining up with TRBD2. This CDR3 spans 15 amino acids. Germline CDR1 reads SGHKS; CDR2 reads YYEKEE (reference sequence). V lost 4 bases to trimming and J lost 7 bases; unmatched junction nucleotides: 6. The CDR3: CASSRLAGVPNEQFF. CDR3 nucleotides: TGTGCCAGCAGCCGACTAGCGGGAGTCCCGAATGAGCAGTTCTTC.

This rearrangement joins TRBV12-3 or TRBV12-4 to TRBJ1-2; a weak D match, TRBD1 (5 bases). The CDR3 length is 11 residues. Trimming removed 6 bases at V and 12 bases at J, with 14 bases between. The CDR3 loop reads CASSKGLGNTF. DNA for the CDR3: TGTGCCAGCAGCAAGGGGCTTGGGAACACCTTC.

The chain employs TRBV14 and TRBJ2-3, with a tentative D call TRBD2 (5 bases). Germline V gene data show CDR1 as SGHDN and CDR2 as FVKESK. The CDR3 totals 15 residues. The V end lost 4 bases, the J end lost 2 bases, and 13 bases lay between the germline ends. CDR3 nucleotides: TGTGCCAGCAGCCTCCAGCGGAGTAACACAGATACGCAGTATTTT. This codes for CASSLQRSNTDTQYF.

The rearrangement joins TRBV5-1 to TRBJ2-1; tentatively, D is TRBD2 (5 bases). V gave up 0 bases and J gave up 5 bases, with 18 bases separating them. CDR3 size: 17 residues. CDR1 is SGHRS, CDR2 YFSETQ, per germline. The CDR3 sequence: CASSLAAGSTTNNEQFF. CDR3 nucleotides: TGCGCCAGCAGCTTGGCCGCGGGCAGCACTACTAACAATGAGCAGTTCTTC.

V and J are TRBV28 and TRBJ2-7, with D possibly TRBD2 on 5 matching bases. Germline loops: CDR1 MDHEN, CDR2 SYDVKM. Trimming cost V 6 bases and J 3 bases, with 15 bases left between them. The CDR3 sequence is 14 residues long. The CDR3 reads CASRQSGLNYEQYF. The DNA for the CDR3 is TGTGCCAGCAGACAAAGCGGATTAAACTACGAGCAGTACTTC.

V usage is TRBV5-4 and J usage is TRBJ2-7, with D tentatively TRBD1 (6 bases). This CDR3 comprises 14 residues. From germline, CDR1 is SGHNT and CDR2 YYREEE (reference sequence). V lost 4 bases to trimming and J lost 3 bases, with 14 bases between them. CDR3 DNA sequence: TGTGCCAGCAGCCAGGGGTCTGAAGGCTACGAGCAGTACTTC. Translating it yields CASSQGSEGYEQYF.

The chain combines TRBV6-2 or TRBV6-3 with TRBJ2-3; the match to TRBD2 covers 11 bases. Trimming at V came to 5 bases and at J to 2 bases, leaving 6 bases not matched to a gene. The CDR3 runs to 16 residues. The germline CDR1 and CDR2 sequences are MNHEY and SVGEGT. The CDR3 DNA reads TGTGCCAGCAGTCGTCTAGCGGGAGGTACCACAGATACGCAGTATTTT. Its protein is CASSRLAGGTTDTQYF.

The chain links TRBV28 to TRBJ1-5; perhaps TRBD1 as D (5 bases). Trimming left V 4 bases short and J 9 bases short, with 16 bases between. This CDR3 has 14 residues. CDR1 MDHEN and CDR2 SYDVKM come from the germline V gene. The CDR3 DNA follows: TGTGCCAGCAGTTCAAGGGGAGGCGTTCGGCCCCAGCATTTT. Amino acids: CASSSRGGVRPQHF.

The V call is TRBV6-6, the J call TRBJ1-5; 7 nucleotides agree with TRBD1. CDR1 and CDR2 (germline): MNHNY, SVGAGI (reference sequence). V lost 5 bases and J lost 0; bases outside the gene matches: 10. The CDR3 covers 17 residues. CDR3 coding DNA: TGTGCCAGCAGTCGGGCCGGACAGGCCTATAGCAATCAGCCCCAGCATTTT. Translation: CASSRAGQAYSNQPQHF.

The chain is built from TRBV9 and TRBJ2-3, with TRBD1 matching 10 bases. Germline CDR1 SGDLS, CDR2 YYNGEE. V trimming: 4 bases; J trimming: 4 bases; junction bases outside the gene matches: 9. CDR3 size: 16 residues. CDR3 sequence (DNA): TGTGCCAGCAGCCATGGGGGGACAGGGGAGGCAGATACGCAGTATTTT. This gives the protein CASSHGGTGEADTQYF.

The chain couples TRBV7-9 to TRBJ2-1, with D uncertain. Germline V lookup: CDR1 SEHNR, CDR2 FQNEAQ (reference sequence). CDR3 size: 11 residues. Trimming pared 5 bases from V and 8 bases from J, leaving 7 bases between. The CDR3 loop reads CASSPMHEQFF. CDR3 bases: TGTGCCAGCAGCCCTATGCATGAGCAGTTCTTC.

The chain employs TRBV5-5 and TRBJ1-2, with TRBD1 as a possible D gene (6 bases). The CDR3 is 14 residues long. V lost 1 base to trimming and J lost 5 bases, with 12 bases between them. Per germline, CDR1 SGHKS and CDR2 YYEKEE (reference sequence). The CDR3 DNA reads TGTGCCAGCAGCTTGTCAGGGGCTGAGTATGGCTACACCTTC. Protein product: CASSLSGAEYGYTF.

The V gene is TRBV5-6, the J gene TRBJ2-1; D is undetermined. CDR1 and CDR2 from the germline V gene are SGHDT and YYEEEE. The CDR3 totals 15 residues. Trimming stripped 0 bases from V and 2 bases from J, with 9 bases between. CDR3 loop: CASSLEALAYNEQFF. In DNA, the CDR3 is TGTGCCAGCAGCTTGGAAGCTTTAGCCTACAATGAGCAGTTCTTC.

This clone was counted a single time. V and J are TRBV6-4 and TRBJ2-3; 10 bases agree with TRBD2. The ends lost 5 bases at V and 5 bases at J; junction bases unmatched: 4. Germline V CDR1 and CDR2: MRHNA, SNTAGT. CDR3 size: 14 residues. CDR3 residues: CASSRTSGVDTQYF. The CDR3, as DNA: TGTGCCAGCAGTAGGACTAGCGGTGTAGATACGCAGTATTTT.

The chain links TRBV15 to TRBJ2-1, with 8 positions matching TRBD2. V was pared by 4 bases and J by 10 bases, with 18 bases of the junction left unmatched. The length of the CDR3 is 17 residues. The germline V gene encodes CDR1 LNHNV and CDR2 YYDKDF (reference sequence). This chain's CDR3 is CATSNPLWVAGTDEQFF. As DNA, the CDR3 is TGTGCCACCAGCAATCCCCTGTGGGTAGCGGGAACGGACGAGCAGTTCTTC.

The J gene is TRBJ2-2, the V gene TRBV5-4, with 11 bases identical to TRBD2. This CDR3 comprises 17 residues. The V and J ends lost 1 base and 6 bases, in that order; junction bases with no gene match: 8. Germline lookup yields CDR1 SGHNT and CDR2 YYREEE (reference sequence). The CDR3 nucleotides are TGTGCCAGCAGCTTGACTAGCGGGAGCGACCAGGCCGGGGAGCTGTTTTTT. Its translation: CASSLTSGSDQAGELFF. Complete variable domain (other parts from reference TRBV5-4 and TRBJ2-2): ETGVTQSPTHLIKTRGQQVTLRCSSQSGHNTVSWYQQALGQGPQFIFQYYREEENGRGNFPPRFSGLQFPNYSSELNVNALELDDSALYLCASSLTSGSDQAGELFFGEGSRLTVL.

The V gene is TRBV5-1, the J gene TRBJ2-3, with 7 bases aligning to TRBD1. The trim removed 0 bases at V and 5 bases at J, leaving 12 bases unmatched. Germline V CDR1 and CDR2: SGHRS, YFSETQ. The CDR3 loop spans 17 amino acids. The CDR3 DNA reads as TGCGCCAGCAGCTTGGCTGCGACAGGGAATCATCAAGATACGCAGTATTTT. Its translation: CASSLAATGNHQDTQYF. The variable domain in full, with the rest retrieved from reference TRBV5-1 and TRBJ2-3, is KAGVTQTPRYLIKTRGQQVTLSCSPISGHRSVSWYQQTPGQGLQFLFEYFSETQRNKGNFPGRFSGRQFSNSRSEMNVSTLELGDSALYLCASSLAATGNHQDTQYFGPGTRLTVL.

The rearrangement joins TRBV5-1 to TRBJ1-6; no clear D gene. Trimming took off 7 bases at V and 5 bases at J, with 16 bases between the two ends. CDR3 length: 15 residues. From germline, CDR1 is SGHRS and CDR2 YFSETQ. CDR3 nucleotide sequence: TGCGCCAGCTCCCAGGCGTGGCCCAATAATTCACCCCTCCACTTT. It yields the protein CASSQAWPNNSPLHF.

The CDR3, as DNA: TGTGCCAGCTCACCGAGGGCTAGCGGGAAGGGGGAAGCCAAAAACATTCAGTACTTC. It translates to CASSPRASGKGEAKNIQYF. The gene calls are TRBV18 and TRBJ2-4; 9 bases align to TRBD2. V lost 3 bases to trimming and J lost 0 bases; unmatched junction nucleotides: 12. This CDR3 has 19 residues. The germline V gene encodes CDR1 KGHSH and CDR2 LQKENI.

This clone came up once. The V gene is TRBV5-1, the J gene TRBJ2-7, with 9 bases fitting TRBD1. V lost 4 bases, J lost 5 bases, and 16 bases stayed unmatched. The CDR3 contains 17 residues. CDR1 is SGHRS, CDR2 YFSETQ, per germline. The CDR3, as DNA: TGCGCCAGCAGCCCCAATCCCGGTGGACAGGGGTCCAACGAGCAGTACTTC. It translates to CASSPNPGGQGSNEQYF.

This chain joins TRBV6-2 or TRBV6-3 and TRBJ2-7; weak D call: TRBD2 (5 bases). This CDR3 has 12 amino acids. In germline, CDR1 is MNHEY, CDR2 SVGEGT. Trimming pared 3 bases from V and 6 bases from J, leaving 9 bases between. The CDR3 DNA sequence: TGTGCCAGCAGTTATGGAGGTTTCGAGCAGTACTTC. Translated, it gives CASSYGGFEQYF.

V is TRBV7-8 and J is TRBJ1-2, with TRBD1 matching over 7 bases. The CDR3 extends over 11 amino acids. V was pared by 10 bases and J by 9 bases, with 8 bases of the junction left unmatched. The germline V gene encodes CDR1 SGHVS and CDR2 FQNEAQ. The CDR3 region has the DNA TGTGCCATCCGGGTGGGACAGAGCTACACCTTC. Protein: CAIRVGQSYTF.

This clone was seen a single time. The genes are TRBV5-4 and TRBJ2-2, with TRBD1 matching 7 bases. V was clipped by 4 bases and J by 4 bases; unmatched bases: 10. This CDR3 region has 16 residues. CDR1 and CDR2 from the germline V gene are SGHNT and YYREEE (reference sequence). The CDR3 nucleotides are TGTGCCAGCAGCCGCGGTAGGGGACAGCTCACCGGGGAGCTGTTTTTT. As protein: CASSRGRGQLTGELFF.

The rearrangement uses TRBV7-2 and TRBJ2-1, with TRBD1 as a possible D gene (5 bases). The CDR3 contains 15 residues. Looked up from germline, CDR1 is SGHTA and CDR2 is FQGNSA. Trimming stripped 5 bases from V and 0 bases from J, with 11 bases between. The CDR3 nucleotides are TGTGCCAGCAGCCCAGGACAACACTCCTACAATGAGCAGTTCTTC. Its translation: CASSPGQHSYNEQFF.

V usage is TRBV6-6 and J usage is TRBJ1-5, with D possibly matching TRBD1 (6 bases). Trimming took off 5 bases at V and 7 bases at J, with 15 bases between the two ends. The CDR3 is made up of 14 amino acids. From germline, CDR1 is MNHNY and CDR2 SVGAGI (reference sequence). This CDR3 reads CASSGAGDRQPQHF. CDR3 bases: TGTGCCAGCAGTGGAGCAGGGGATCGCCAGCCCCAGCATTTT.